Below are 30 T cell receptor beta chains sequenced from a single sample in a study of shared clonotypes between healthy human individuals. Only in-frame clones appear in the TCRdb table, and some are missing; sequencing was by immunoSEQ multiplex PCR. This table has hundreds of thousands of clones, around two thirds appearing once. Material: memory CD4+ T cells sorted from blood. The sample's subset: CD45RA-negative fraction. Receptors were obtained from a man aged 30-40 years in good health.

V usage is TRBV6-6 and J usage is TRBJ2-6; no reliable D call. Deletions cut 0 bases from V and 2 bases from J, with 5 bases between. CDR1 and CDR2 (germline): MNHNY, SVGAGI (reference sequence). The CDR3 spans 15 residues. The CDR3 bases are TGTGCCAGCAGTTACTCACGGGCTGGGGCCAACGTCCTGACTTTC. This sequence encodes CASSYSRAGANVLTF.

This clone appeared once. The chain joins TRBV28 to TRBJ1-5, with D perhaps matching TRBD1 (5 bases). The germline V gene encodes CDR1 MDHEN and CDR2 SYDVKM. The CDR3 loop spans 17 amino acids. Trimming took 4 bases from V and 6 from J, leaving 22 bases between them. CDR3 coding DNA: TGTGCCAGCAGTTCTCAGGGTGTGGGTACTCCGGGTCAGCCCCAGCATTTT. It yields the protein CASSSQGVGTPGQPQHF.

There are many counts of this clone. V gene TRBV2 combines with J gene TRBJ2-2; D might be TRBD2 (6 bases). V gave up 7 bases and J gave up 2 bases, with 8 bases separating them. The CDR3 has 13 residues. Germline V gene sequence: CDR1 SNHLY, CDR2 FYNNEI. The CDR3 nucleotides are TGTGCCAGCAACGCGGGAAACACCGGGGAGCTGTTTTTT. This sequence encodes CASNAGNTGELFF.

V usage is TRBV9 and J usage is TRBJ2-1, with 14 bases aligning to TRBD2. Germline V lookup: CDR1 SGDLS, CDR2 YYNGEE. With 6 bases clipped from V and 6 bases from J, the junction kept 5 bases outside the gene matches. CDR3 size: 15 residues. The CDR3 coding sequence is TGTGCCAGCACCCAGGGACTAGCGGGAGCCAATGAGCAGTTCTTC. This encodes CASTQGLAGANEQFF.

This clone was seen a handful of times. Other DNA sequences in this sample translate to the same CDR3. The rearrangement joins TRBV5-1 to TRBJ2-6; perhaps D is TRBD1 or TRBD2 (6 bases each). CDR1 is SGHRS, CDR2 YFSETQ, per germline. This CDR3 spans 15 amino acids. V was pared by 5 bases and J by 0 bases, with 9 bases between. The CDR3 DNA sequence: TGCGCCAGCAGTACGGGGGCCTCTGGGGCCAACGTCCTGACTTTC. Protein: CASSTGASGANVLTF. The full variable domain, with the rest looked up from reference TRBV5-1 and TRBJ2-6, is KAGVTQTPRYLIKTRGQQVTLSCSPISGHRSVSWYQQTPGQGLQFLFEYFSETQRNKGNFPGRFSGRQFSNSRSEMNVSTLELGDSALYLCASSTGASGANVLTFGAGSRLTVL.

V gene TRBV5-1 combines with J gene TRBJ1-4, with a tentative D call TRBD1 (6 bases). CDR3 length equals 15 residues. Trimming took off 4 bases at V and 7 bases at J, with 17 bases between the two ends. Germline values: CDR1 SGHRS, CDR2 YFSETQ. The CDR3 DNA reads as TGCGCCAGCAGCCCGTCGGGGGGCCAGGGTGAAAAACTGTTTTTT. Residues: CASSPSGGQGEKLFF.

The chain couples TRBV14 to TRBJ1-2; 7 bases agree with TRBD1. Germline CDR1 and CDR2: SGHDN and FVKESK. V dropped 1 base and J dropped 8; count of bases not matched to a gene: 7. The CDR3 runs to 14 residues. CDR3 loop: CASSQVPGGGGYTF. The DNA for the CDR3 is TGTGCCAGCAGCCAAGTCCCAGGGGGAGGGGGCTACACCTTC.

The J gene is TRBJ2-3, the V gene TRBV28, with 10 bases aligning to TRBD2. The CDR3 length is 15 residues. Germline V CDR1 and CDR2: MDHEN, SYDVKM. V shed 5 bases and J 1 base; nucleotides not matched to a gene: 3. CDR3 DNA sequence: TGTGCCAGCAGTCCACTAGCGGGGCGCACAGATACGCAGTATTTT. This gives the protein CASSPLAGRTDTQYF.

This sequence joins TRBV30 and TRBJ1-6, with a weak D call TRBD1 (6 bases). V was pared by 5 bases and J by 7 bases, with 18 bases between. CDR3 length: 15 residues. Germline V gene sequence: CDR1 GTSNPN, CDR2 SVGIG (reference sequence). The CDR3 protein is CAWGNRDIKNSPLHF. The CDR3 coding sequence is TGTGCCTGGGGGAACCGGGACATTAAAAATTCACCCCTCCACTTT.

The V call is TRBV10-3, the J call TRBJ1-1, with D possibly TRBD1 on 5 matching bases. The CDR3 totals 16 residues. Trimming took 0 bases from V and 0 from J, leaving 11 bases between them. Germline CDR1 and CDR2: ENHRY and SYGVKD. The CDR3 nucleotides read TGTGCCATCAGTGAGTCGAGCGGGGGACTGAACACTGAAGCTTTCTTT. Its protein is CAISESSGGLNTEAFF.

This clone has only a few counts. The chain joins TRBV28 to TRBJ1-3; 8 bases are a match to TRBD1. Germline trimming cut 7 bases from V and 0 bases from J; bases unmatched to any gene: 8. The CDR3 covers 16 residues. Germline CDR1 reads MDHEN; CDR2 reads SYDVKM. The CDR3 DNA sequence: TGTGCCAGCACCCCGGCAGGGGGCTTCTCTGGAAACACCATATATTTT. The encoded protein is CASTPAGGFSGNTIYF.

This rearrangement joins TRBV7-9 to TRBJ2-2; no reliable D call. The CDR3 runs 14 residues. The V gene's germline CDR1 is SEHNR and CDR2 FQNEAQ (reference sequence). V was clipped by 4 bases and J by 0 bases, with 6 bases between them. The CDR3 DNA is TGTGCCAGCAGCTCCCCGGCGAACACCGGGGAGCTGTTTTTT. This sequence encodes CASSSPANTGELFF.

The chain uses TRBV19 and TRBJ1-4, with D possibly matching TRBD1 (5 bases). The germline V gene encodes CDR1 LNHDA and CDR2 SQIVND (reference sequence). The CDR3 sequence is 14 residues long. V was trimmed by 5 bases and J by 6 bases, leaving 13 bases between them. The CDR3: CASSRRGPHEKLFF. The CDR3 DNA reads as TGTGCCAGTAGTCGGAGGGGACCTCATGAAAAACTGTTTTTT.

This clone has just a few counts. This CDR3 reads CSAFDNEQFF. The CDR3 nucleotides are TGCAGCGCCTTCGACAATGAGCAGTTCTTC. The genes are TRBV29-1 and TRBJ2-1; D call uncertain. Germline assignment: CDR1 SQVTM and CDR2 ANQGSEA. The length of the CDR3 is 10 residues. The V and J ends lost 7 bases and 5 bases respectively, with 6 bases between them.

The J gene is TRBJ2-1, the V gene TRBV10-1; D is uncertain. The CDR3 contains 16 residues. V was shortened by 3 bases and J by 0 bases, with 12 bases between the two germline ends. Germline V gives CDR1 WNHNN, CDR2 SYGVQD (reference sequence). CDR3 in DNA: TGCGCCAGCAGTGATTTTGGCCACAGCTCCTACAATGAGCAGTTCTTC. This sequence encodes CASSDFGHSSYNEQFF.

This chain links TRBV6-1 with TRBJ2-1; D unclear. In germline, CDR1 is MNHNS, CDR2 SASEGT. Between the trimmed V and J ends, which lost 7 bases and 5 bases, there was a span of 9 bases. The CDR3 runs to 12 residues. This chain's CDR3 is CASTVLNNEQFF. The CDR3 DNA reads TGTGCCAGCACCGTTTTAAACAATGAGCAGTTCTTC.

The chain combines TRBV5-1 with TRBJ2-6; 7 bases line up with TRBD2. Germline V CDR1 and CDR2: SGHRS, YFSETQ. After removal of 6 bases from V and 0 bases from J, the junction contained 9 bases not matched to a gene. CDR3 length: 17 residues. CDR3 nucleotide sequence: TGCGCCAGCATAAACGGCGGGGGAGGCTCTGGGGCCAACGTCCTGACTTTC. Its protein is CASINGGGGSGANVLTF.

The chain employs TRBV7-2 and TRBJ2-5; D gene ambiguous. Germline assignment: CDR1 SGHTA and CDR2 FQGNSA. Trimming took 1 base from V and 5 from J, leaving 8 bases between them. This CDR3 is built from 13 residues. The CDR3 DNA reads as TGTGCCAGCAGCTTAGTGTTCAGCGAGACCCAGTACTTC. It encodes CASSLVFSETQYF.

This clone was seen a handful of times. The rearrangement links TRBV6-1 to TRBJ1-6; D is unresolved. The length of the CDR3 is 14 residues. Germline V lookup: CDR1 MNHNS, CDR2 SASEGT. The V end lost 1 base, the J end lost 9 bases, and 10 bases lay between the germline ends. CDR3 DNA: TGTGCCAGCAGTGAAGTAGCCGTTACTTCACCCCTCCACTTT. This translates into CASSEVAVTSPLHF.

The J gene is TRBJ2-3, the V gene TRBV21-1. TRBV21-1 is a recognized pseudogene. CDR3 length: 18 amino acids. Here the CDR3 DNA reads TGTGCCAGCAGCAAAGACCGGTTGGGTTCCTACGACACAGATACGCAGTATTTT. This encodes CASSKDRLGSYDTDTQYF.

The chain joins TRBV9 to TRBJ2-5; 12 nucleotides line up with TRBD2. Trimming at V came to 3 bases and at J to 5 bases, leaving 5 bases not matched to a gene. This CDR3 spans 15 amino acids. Germline-derived CDR1 and CDR2 are SGDLS and YYNGEE. CDR3 protein: CASSGRLAGAETQYF. The DNA for the CDR3 is TGTGCCAGCAGCGGCCGACTAGCGGGGGCGGAGACCCAGTACTTC. The full variable domain, in which reference TRBV9 and TRBJ2-5 provide the parts outside the CDR3, is DSGVTQTPKHLITATGQRVTLRCSPRSGDLSVYWYQQSLDQGLQFLIQYYNGEERAKGNILERFSAQQFPDLHSELNLSSLELGDSALYFCASSGRLAGAETQYFGPGTRLLVL.

This sequence joins TRBV5-4 and TRBJ2-3; D possibly corresponds to TRBD2 (6 bases). Per germline, CDR1 SGHNT and CDR2 YYREEE (reference sequence). V lost 1 base and J lost 0, with 12 bases in between. The CDR3 totals 16 residues. The chain's CDR3 is CASSLFWGTSTDTQYF. In DNA, the CDR3 is TGTGCCAGCAGCTTGTTTTGGGGGACTAGCACAGATACGCAGTATTTT. The full variable domain, rest sourced from reference TRBV5-4 and TRBJ2-3, is ETGVTQSPTHLIKTRGQQVTLRCSSQSGHNTVSWYQQALGQGPQFIFQYYREEENGRGNFPPRFSGLQFPNYSSELNVNALELDDSALYLCASSLFWGTSTDTQYFGPGTRLTVL.

V and J are TRBV7-8 and TRBJ2-5, with 9 bases lining up with TRBD2. The CDR3 contains 15 residues. Germline CDR1 is SGHVS and CDR2 is FQNEAQ. Trimming removed 2 bases from V and 5 bases from J; junction bases left unmatched: 6. The CDR3 loop reads CASSLNAGGHETQYF. The CDR3 coding sequence is TGTGCCAGCAGCTTAAATGCGGGAGGGCATGAGACCCAGTACTTC.

In regard to this clone: An end of the junction does not agree with germline; a read error may underlie this. The chain couples TRBV14 to TRBJ2-7; the D is unclear. The CDR3 is made up of 12 amino acids. The germline gives CDR1 SGHDN, CDR2 FVKESK. The chain's CDR3 is CASSLDRRETDF. The CDR3 coding sequence is TGTGCCAGCAGCCTAGATCGGAGAGAGACCGACTTC.

The table lists this clone with a count of one. V gene TRBV4-1 combines with J gene TRBJ1-2; 7 bases fit TRBD1. CDR1 is MGHRA and CDR2 is YSYEKL in the germline V gene. CDR3 length: 15 residues. V lost 0 bases to trimming and J lost 4 bases; unmatched junction nucleotides: 5. Written as DNA, the CDR3 is TGCGCCAGCAGCCAAGAGGACAGGACAGTCTATGGCTACACCTTC. Its translation is CASSQEDRTVYGYTF.

CDR3 sequence reads: CASSPYTGTSYEQYF. DNA of the CDR3: TGTGCCAGCTCACCATACACAGGAACTTCCTACGAGCAGTACTTC. The gene calls are TRBV18 and TRBJ2-7, with D possibly TRBD1 on 5 matching bases. V lost 2 bases to trimming and J lost 1 base, with 12 bases between them. This CDR3 spans 15 amino acids. The germline gives CDR1 KGHSH, CDR2 LQKENI.

This clone showed up just a few times. The chain employs TRBV7-9 and TRBJ2-1; TRBD1 matches 10 bases. Germline V gene sequence: CDR1 SEHNR, CDR2 FQNEAQ (reference sequence). There are 16 residues in the CDR3. The ends lost 5 bases at V and 4 bases at J; junction bases unmatched: 8. The CDR3 loop reads CASSPWTGGGYNEQFF. The CDR3 nucleotides are TGTGCCAGCAGCCCCTGGACAGGGGGAGGTTACAATGAGCAGTTCTTC.

The V call is TRBV19, the J call TRBJ2-2; possibly TRBD2 for D (5 bases). CDR1 is LNHDA and CDR2 is SQIVND in the germline V gene (reference sequence). This CDR3 is built from 16 residues. With 8 bases removed from V and 4 bases from J, the gap between germline ends came to 20 bases. The CDR3 here is CASGSLMAERTGELFF. CDR3 nucleotides: TGTGCCAGTGGGAGCCTCATGGCGGAACGCACCGGGGAGCTGTTTTTT.

The chain is built from TRBV27 and TRBJ1-1, with D uncertain. V lost 4 bases, J lost 3 bases, and 6 bases lay in between. The CDR3 is made up of 12 amino acids. Germline V CDR1 and CDR2: MNHEY, SMNVEV (reference sequence). The CDR3 here is CASSSGYTEAFF. In DNA, the CDR3 is TGTGCCAGCAGTTCCGGCTACACTGAAGCTTTCTTT.

The chain combines TRBV7-2 with TRBJ2-1; 11 bases fit TRBD2. The CDR3 loop spans 16 amino acids. J lost 8 bases, V lost 5 bases, and 11 bases had no gene match. CDR1 is SGHTA and CDR2 is FQGNSA in the germline V gene. The chain's CDR3 is CASSIQLAGAGDEQFF. The CDR3 nucleotides read TGTGCCAGCAGCATCCAACTAGCGGGAGCGGGGGATGAGCAGTTCTTC.